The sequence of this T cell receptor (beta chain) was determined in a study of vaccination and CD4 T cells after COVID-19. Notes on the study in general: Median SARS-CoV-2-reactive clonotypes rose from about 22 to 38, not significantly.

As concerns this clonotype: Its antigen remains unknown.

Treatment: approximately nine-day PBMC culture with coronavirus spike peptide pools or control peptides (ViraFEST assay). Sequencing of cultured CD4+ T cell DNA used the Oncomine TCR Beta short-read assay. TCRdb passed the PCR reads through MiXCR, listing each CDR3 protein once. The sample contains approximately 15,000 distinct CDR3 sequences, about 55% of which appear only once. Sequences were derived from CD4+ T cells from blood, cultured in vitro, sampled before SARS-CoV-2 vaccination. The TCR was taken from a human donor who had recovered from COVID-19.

The CDR3 protein is CSARRSGGAGTQYF. The CDR3 DNA sequence: TGCAGTGCTAGGCGTAGCGGGGGGGCCGGGACCCAGTACTTC. The rearrangement links TRBV20-1 to TRBJ2-5; TRBD2 agrees at 11 bases. V shed 3 bases and J 7 bases; nucleotides not matched to a gene: 7. CDR1 and CDR2 from the germline V gene are DFQATT and SNEGSKA (reference sequence). The CDR3 has 14 amino acids.